A single count supports the clone carrying this T cell receptor (beta chain). This specimen belongs to a study of Ad26.COV2.S vaccination and SARS-CoV-2 variants. Treatment defined: 19 received Ad26.COV2.S at low or high dose, single or two shots; several received placebo; per-sample allocation not given. At day 63 after the first vaccine or placebo injection, samples were drawn. The sample came from a Boston adult aged 18-55 years. Wuhan-strain SARS-CoV-2 spike was expressed by the Ad26 vector that made up the vaccine. This table comes from immunoSEQ multiplex PCR, and its TCRdb copy is limited to in-frame clones, with some not included. Of about 250,000 clones in the sample, around 87% were seen once. Trimming took off 3 bases at V and 8 bases at J, with 14 bases between the two ends. CDR1 is SGDLS, CDR2 YYNGEE, per germline. The length of the CDR3 is 13 residues.

The V and J genes are TRBV9 and TRBJ1-2; perhaps TRBD1 as D (6 bases). The sequence was collected from a person between 18 and 60 years old who received the Ad26.COV2.S COVID-19 vaccine or a placebo. This sample comprised peripheral blood, obtained in a trial of Ad26.COV2.S vaccine versus placebo. This CDR3 is CASSEGGAGGYTF. In DNA, the CDR3 is TGTGCCAGCAGCGAGGGGGGGGCTGGAGGCTACACCTTC.